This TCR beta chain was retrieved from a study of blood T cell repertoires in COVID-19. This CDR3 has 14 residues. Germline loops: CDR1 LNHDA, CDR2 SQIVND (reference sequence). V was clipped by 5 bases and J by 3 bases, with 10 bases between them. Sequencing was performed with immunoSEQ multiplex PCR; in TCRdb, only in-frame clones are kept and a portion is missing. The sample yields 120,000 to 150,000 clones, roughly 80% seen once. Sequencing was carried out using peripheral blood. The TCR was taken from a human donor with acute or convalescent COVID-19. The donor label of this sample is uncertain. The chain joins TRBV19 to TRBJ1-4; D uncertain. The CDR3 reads CASSWSEANEKLFF. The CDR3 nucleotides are TGTGCCAGTAGTTGGAGTGAAGCTAATGAAAAACTGTTTTTT.